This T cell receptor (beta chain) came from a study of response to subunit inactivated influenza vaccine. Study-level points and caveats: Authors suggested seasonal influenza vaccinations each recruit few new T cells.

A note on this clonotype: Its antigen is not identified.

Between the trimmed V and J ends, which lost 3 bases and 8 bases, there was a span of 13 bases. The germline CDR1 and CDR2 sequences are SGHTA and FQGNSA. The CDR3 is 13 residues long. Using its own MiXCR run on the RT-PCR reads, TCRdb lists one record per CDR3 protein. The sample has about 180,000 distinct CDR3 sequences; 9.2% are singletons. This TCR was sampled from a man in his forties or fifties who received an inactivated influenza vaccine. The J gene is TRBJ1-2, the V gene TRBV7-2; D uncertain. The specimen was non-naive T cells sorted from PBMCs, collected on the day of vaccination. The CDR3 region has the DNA TGTGCCAGCAGCTTGGAGACAAGAAACGGCTACACCTTC. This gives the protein CASSLETRNGYTF.